This passage covers 14 T cell receptor beta chains from one sample sequenced in a study of identifying expanded T cells in peripheral blood. TCRdb keeps only in-frame clones here, not all; method: immunoSEQ multiplex PCR. This table holds some 95,000 clones, 75% to 90% found once. The sample comprised blood. The receptors were gathered from a person between 18 and 69 years old in good health.

The CDR3 is CASSPMTGKWNTEAFF. Here the CDR3 DNA reads TGCGCCAGCAGCCCAATGACAGGGAAATGGAACACTGAAGCTTTCTTT. The chain links TRBV4-3 to TRBJ1-1; 7 bases fit TRBD1. The CDR3 contains 16 residues. J lost 1 base, V lost 4 bases, and 9 bases had no gene match. Germline CDR1 and CDR2: LGHNA and YSLEER.

The chain employs TRBV2 and TRBJ2-7; the match to TRBD2 covers 7 bases. CDR1 SNHLY and CDR2 FYNNEI come from the germline V gene. With V trimmed by 8 bases and J by 1 base, 14 bases remained unmatched. The CDR3 spans 16 residues. CDR3 in amino acids: CASFTPGEGGSYEQYF. The CDR3 DNA reads as TGTGCCAGCTTCACTCCCGGGGAGGGCGGGTCCTACGAGCAGTACTTC.

This rearrangement joins TRBV11-2 to TRBJ1-6; D not resolved. Trimming pared 5 bases from V and 8 bases from J, leaving 19 bases between. The length of the CDR3 is 16 residues. CDR1 and CDR2 (germline): SGHAT, FQNNGV. This CDR3 is CASSTSPGSTHSPLHF. In DNA form, the CDR3 reads TGTGCCAGCAGCACTAGTCCGGGAAGTACGCATTCACCCCTCCACTTT.

The rearrangement links TRBV2 to TRBJ1-4; 7 bases are shared with TRBD1. CDR1 SNHLY and CDR2 FYNNEI come from the germline V gene. Losses at the gene ends were 6 bases for V and 5 bases for J; bases not matched to a gene: 9. This CDR3 has 15 residues. CDR3 nucleotides: TGTGCCAGCAGAGAACAGGGGTTGGGGAATGAAAAACTGTTTTTT. Translated, it gives CASREQGLGNEKLFF.

The V call is TRBV9, the J call TRBJ1-2; possible D gene TRBD1, 5 bases. Germline V CDR1 and CDR2: SGDLS, YYNGEE. Trimming shortened V by 4 bases and J by 4 bases, and 17 bases separated the two germline ends. This CDR3 is 15 amino acids long. The CDR3: CASSLGTTGGYGYTF. The CDR3 coding sequence is TGTGCCAGCAGCCTCGGGACCACGGGGGGCTATGGCTACACCTTC.

The chain couples TRBV29-1 to TRBJ1-1; D not resolved. From germline, CDR1 is SQVTM and CDR2 ANQGSEA. The CDR3 loop spans 12 amino acids. Trimming removed 6 bases at V and 1 base at J, with 9 bases between. This CDR3 is CSVGWGNTEAFF. In DNA, the CDR3 is TGCAGCGTAGGGTGGGGGAACACTGAAGCTTTCTTT.

The gene calls are TRBV9 and TRBJ1-2, with TRBD1 as a possible D gene (6 bases). V was cut by 0 bases and J by 5 bases, with 11 bases left in between. This CDR3 contains 14 residues. Germline values: CDR1 SGDLS, CDR2 YYNGEE. CDR3 in DNA: TGTGCCAGCAGCGTAGGAGGGGGGGCTTATGGCTACACCTTC. It specifies CASSVGGGAYGYTF. The variable domain in full, completed from reference TRBV9 and TRBJ1-2, reads DSGVTQTPKHLITATGQRVTLRCSPRSGDLSVYWYQQSLDQGLQFLIQYYNGEERAKGNILERFSAQQFPDLHSELNLSSLELGDSALYFCASSVGGGAYGYTFGSGTRLTVV.

This clone was detected only once. The chain recombines TRBV29-1 with TRBJ2-2; the match to TRBD1 covers 8 bases. The junction had 14 bases not matched to a gene; V was cut back by 5 bases and J by 3 bases. Looked up from germline, CDR1 is SQVTM and CDR2 is ANQGSEA. This CDR3 region has 17 residues. The CDR3: CSVRGLLDREDTGELFF. CDR3 sequence (DNA): TGCAGCGTTCGGGGCCTTTTGGACAGGGAGGACACCGGGGAGCTGTTTTTT.

This clone showed up just once. This rearrangement joins TRBV30 to TRBJ2-7, with D maybe TRBD1 (7 bases). Trimming cost V 4 bases and J 0 bases, with 13 bases left between them. The CDR3 is 14 amino acids. From germline, CDR1 is GTSNPN and CDR2 SVGIG (reference sequence). For the CDR3, the DNA is TGTGCCTGGAAACCAGGGGGGAGCTCCTACGAGCAGTACTTC. Protein sequence: CAWKPGGSSYEQYF.

The chain couples TRBV10-2 to TRBJ1-3; a weak D match, TRBD1 (5 bases). This CDR3 spans 13 amino acids. Germline V CDR1 and CDR2: WSHSY, SAAADI. V lost 3 bases to trimming and J lost 7 bases, with 10 bases between them. The CDR3 coding sequence is TGCGCCAGCAGTGACAGTCGGGGGAACACCATATATTTT. Translation gives CASSDSRGNTIYF.

The V gene is TRBV2, the J gene TRBJ2-1; 8 positions match TRBD1. J was trimmed by 10 bases and V by 1 base; bases with no gene match: 6. The CDR3 is made up of 14 amino acids. Looked up from germline, CDR1 is SNHLY and CDR2 is FYNNEI. CDR3 in amino acids: CASSEGTGGYEQFF. The CDR3 bases are TGTGCCAGCAGTGAAGGTACAGGGGGGTACGAGCAGTTCTTC.

This clone was picked up one time. The chain couples TRBV7-9 to TRBJ1-1; 9 bases are a match to TRBD1. CDR1 SEHNR and CDR2 FQNEAQ come from the germline V gene (reference sequence). V dropped 1 base and J dropped 0; count of bases not matched to a gene: 6. The CDR3 runs 17 residues. CDR3 sequence: CASSLVGTGRMNTEAFF. The DNA for the CDR3 is TGTGCCAGCAGCTTAGTAGGGACAGGGCGAATGAACACTGAAGCTTTCTTT. The entire variable domain, with the rest obtained from reference TRBV7-9 and TRBJ1-1, is as follows: DTGVSQNPRHKITKRGQNVTFRCDPISEHNRLYWYRQTLGQGPEFLTYFQNEAQLEKSRLLSDRFSAERPKGSFSTLEIQRTEQGDSAMYLCASSLVGTGRMNTEAFFGQGTRLTVV.

The genes are TRBV25-1 and TRBJ1-4, with D unresolved. The CDR3 has 16 residues. V shed 5 bases and J shed 0 bases, with 13 bases lying between them. Germline values: CDR1 MGHDK, CDR2 SYGVNS. The CDR3 bases are TGTGCCAGCAGTCCCGAGTTCGTTTCAACTAATGAAAAACTGTTTTTT. This encodes CASSPEFVSTNEKLFF. Supplemented by reference TRBV25-1 and TRBJ1-4, the full variable domain reads EADIYQTPRYLVIGTGKKITLECSQTMGHDKMYWYQQDPGMELHLIHYSYGVNSTEKGDLSSESTVSRIRTEHFPLTLESARPSHTSQYLCASSPEFVSTNEKLFFGSGTQLSVL.

The rearrangement joins TRBV6-5 to TRBJ1-1; D gene ambiguous. Germline lookup yields CDR1 MNHEY and CDR2 SVGAGI. V lost 5 bases and J 1 base, leaving 11 bases between the germline ends. This CDR3 has 14 amino acids. CDR3 residues: CASSPPLGNTEAFF. The CDR3 DNA follows: TGTGCCAGCAGTCCCCCGCTGGGGAACACTGAAGCTTTCTTT.